The clone carrying this T cell receptor (beta chain) has just one count. The sample comes from a study of CD8+ T cells in alopecia areata. Isolated RNA was reverse transcribed into cDNA used as the sequencing template. Assay used: immunoSEQ multiplex PCR; TCRdb lists only in-frame clones, some missing. The sample has fewer than 250,000 clones; under 40% are singletons. Trimming cost V 0 bases and J 6 bases, with 9 bases left between them. Germline assignment: CDR1 MNHEY and CDR2 SVGAGI. The length of the CDR3 is 14 residues. As to treatment: oral pan-JAK inhibitor, 5-10 mg twice daily. The source is a human donor with alopecia areata. The sample here was CD4+ T cells sorted from blood, taken around week 30, from a patient treated with tofacitinib. This sequence joins TRBV6-5 and TRBJ1-5; D is undetermined. This chain's CDR3 is CASSYSREIQPQHF. The CDR3, as DNA: TGTGCCAGCAGTTACTCAAGGGAGATTCAGCCCCAGCATTTT.